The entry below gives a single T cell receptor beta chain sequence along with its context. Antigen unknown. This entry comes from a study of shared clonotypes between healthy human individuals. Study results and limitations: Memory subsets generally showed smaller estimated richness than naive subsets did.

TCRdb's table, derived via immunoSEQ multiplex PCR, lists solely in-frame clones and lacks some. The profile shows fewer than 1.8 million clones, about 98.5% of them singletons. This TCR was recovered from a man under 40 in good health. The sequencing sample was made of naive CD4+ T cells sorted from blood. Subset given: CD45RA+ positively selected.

DNA of the CDR3: TGTGCCAGCAGTTACTCGGCAGCGGGACTTTATGAGCAGTTCTTC. Protein product: CASSYSAAGLYEQFF. The chain combines TRBV6-5 with TRBJ2-1, with TRBD2 matching over 7 bases. The CDR3 is 15 residues long. Germline CDR1 MNHEY, CDR2 SVGAGI. V was clipped by 0 bases and J by 8 bases; unmatched bases: 7.